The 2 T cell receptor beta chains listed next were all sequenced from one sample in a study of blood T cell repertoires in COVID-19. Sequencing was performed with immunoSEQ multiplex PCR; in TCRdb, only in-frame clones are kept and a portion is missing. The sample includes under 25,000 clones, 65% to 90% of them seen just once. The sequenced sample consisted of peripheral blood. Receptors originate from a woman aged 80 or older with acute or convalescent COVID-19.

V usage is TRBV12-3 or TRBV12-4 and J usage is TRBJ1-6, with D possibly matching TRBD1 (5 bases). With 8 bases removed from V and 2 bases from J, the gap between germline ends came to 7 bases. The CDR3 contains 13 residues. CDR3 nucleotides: TGTGCCAGCGGGGGGGCCTATAATTCACCCCTCCACTTT. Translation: CASGGAYNSPLHF.

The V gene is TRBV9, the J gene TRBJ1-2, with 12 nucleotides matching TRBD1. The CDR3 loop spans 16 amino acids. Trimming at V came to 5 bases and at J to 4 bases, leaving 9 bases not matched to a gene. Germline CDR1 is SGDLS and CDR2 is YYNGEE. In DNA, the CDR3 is TGTGCCAGCAGGGCCGGGACAGGGGGCGCGGGCTATGGCTACACCTTC. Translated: CASRAGTGGAGYGYTF. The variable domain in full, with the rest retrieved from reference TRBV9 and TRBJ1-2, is DSGVTQTPKHLITATGQRVTLRCSPRSGDLSVYWYQQSLDQGLQFLIQYYNGEERAKGNILERFSAQQFPDLHSELNLSSLELGDSALYFCASRAGTGGAGYGYTFGSGTRLTVV.